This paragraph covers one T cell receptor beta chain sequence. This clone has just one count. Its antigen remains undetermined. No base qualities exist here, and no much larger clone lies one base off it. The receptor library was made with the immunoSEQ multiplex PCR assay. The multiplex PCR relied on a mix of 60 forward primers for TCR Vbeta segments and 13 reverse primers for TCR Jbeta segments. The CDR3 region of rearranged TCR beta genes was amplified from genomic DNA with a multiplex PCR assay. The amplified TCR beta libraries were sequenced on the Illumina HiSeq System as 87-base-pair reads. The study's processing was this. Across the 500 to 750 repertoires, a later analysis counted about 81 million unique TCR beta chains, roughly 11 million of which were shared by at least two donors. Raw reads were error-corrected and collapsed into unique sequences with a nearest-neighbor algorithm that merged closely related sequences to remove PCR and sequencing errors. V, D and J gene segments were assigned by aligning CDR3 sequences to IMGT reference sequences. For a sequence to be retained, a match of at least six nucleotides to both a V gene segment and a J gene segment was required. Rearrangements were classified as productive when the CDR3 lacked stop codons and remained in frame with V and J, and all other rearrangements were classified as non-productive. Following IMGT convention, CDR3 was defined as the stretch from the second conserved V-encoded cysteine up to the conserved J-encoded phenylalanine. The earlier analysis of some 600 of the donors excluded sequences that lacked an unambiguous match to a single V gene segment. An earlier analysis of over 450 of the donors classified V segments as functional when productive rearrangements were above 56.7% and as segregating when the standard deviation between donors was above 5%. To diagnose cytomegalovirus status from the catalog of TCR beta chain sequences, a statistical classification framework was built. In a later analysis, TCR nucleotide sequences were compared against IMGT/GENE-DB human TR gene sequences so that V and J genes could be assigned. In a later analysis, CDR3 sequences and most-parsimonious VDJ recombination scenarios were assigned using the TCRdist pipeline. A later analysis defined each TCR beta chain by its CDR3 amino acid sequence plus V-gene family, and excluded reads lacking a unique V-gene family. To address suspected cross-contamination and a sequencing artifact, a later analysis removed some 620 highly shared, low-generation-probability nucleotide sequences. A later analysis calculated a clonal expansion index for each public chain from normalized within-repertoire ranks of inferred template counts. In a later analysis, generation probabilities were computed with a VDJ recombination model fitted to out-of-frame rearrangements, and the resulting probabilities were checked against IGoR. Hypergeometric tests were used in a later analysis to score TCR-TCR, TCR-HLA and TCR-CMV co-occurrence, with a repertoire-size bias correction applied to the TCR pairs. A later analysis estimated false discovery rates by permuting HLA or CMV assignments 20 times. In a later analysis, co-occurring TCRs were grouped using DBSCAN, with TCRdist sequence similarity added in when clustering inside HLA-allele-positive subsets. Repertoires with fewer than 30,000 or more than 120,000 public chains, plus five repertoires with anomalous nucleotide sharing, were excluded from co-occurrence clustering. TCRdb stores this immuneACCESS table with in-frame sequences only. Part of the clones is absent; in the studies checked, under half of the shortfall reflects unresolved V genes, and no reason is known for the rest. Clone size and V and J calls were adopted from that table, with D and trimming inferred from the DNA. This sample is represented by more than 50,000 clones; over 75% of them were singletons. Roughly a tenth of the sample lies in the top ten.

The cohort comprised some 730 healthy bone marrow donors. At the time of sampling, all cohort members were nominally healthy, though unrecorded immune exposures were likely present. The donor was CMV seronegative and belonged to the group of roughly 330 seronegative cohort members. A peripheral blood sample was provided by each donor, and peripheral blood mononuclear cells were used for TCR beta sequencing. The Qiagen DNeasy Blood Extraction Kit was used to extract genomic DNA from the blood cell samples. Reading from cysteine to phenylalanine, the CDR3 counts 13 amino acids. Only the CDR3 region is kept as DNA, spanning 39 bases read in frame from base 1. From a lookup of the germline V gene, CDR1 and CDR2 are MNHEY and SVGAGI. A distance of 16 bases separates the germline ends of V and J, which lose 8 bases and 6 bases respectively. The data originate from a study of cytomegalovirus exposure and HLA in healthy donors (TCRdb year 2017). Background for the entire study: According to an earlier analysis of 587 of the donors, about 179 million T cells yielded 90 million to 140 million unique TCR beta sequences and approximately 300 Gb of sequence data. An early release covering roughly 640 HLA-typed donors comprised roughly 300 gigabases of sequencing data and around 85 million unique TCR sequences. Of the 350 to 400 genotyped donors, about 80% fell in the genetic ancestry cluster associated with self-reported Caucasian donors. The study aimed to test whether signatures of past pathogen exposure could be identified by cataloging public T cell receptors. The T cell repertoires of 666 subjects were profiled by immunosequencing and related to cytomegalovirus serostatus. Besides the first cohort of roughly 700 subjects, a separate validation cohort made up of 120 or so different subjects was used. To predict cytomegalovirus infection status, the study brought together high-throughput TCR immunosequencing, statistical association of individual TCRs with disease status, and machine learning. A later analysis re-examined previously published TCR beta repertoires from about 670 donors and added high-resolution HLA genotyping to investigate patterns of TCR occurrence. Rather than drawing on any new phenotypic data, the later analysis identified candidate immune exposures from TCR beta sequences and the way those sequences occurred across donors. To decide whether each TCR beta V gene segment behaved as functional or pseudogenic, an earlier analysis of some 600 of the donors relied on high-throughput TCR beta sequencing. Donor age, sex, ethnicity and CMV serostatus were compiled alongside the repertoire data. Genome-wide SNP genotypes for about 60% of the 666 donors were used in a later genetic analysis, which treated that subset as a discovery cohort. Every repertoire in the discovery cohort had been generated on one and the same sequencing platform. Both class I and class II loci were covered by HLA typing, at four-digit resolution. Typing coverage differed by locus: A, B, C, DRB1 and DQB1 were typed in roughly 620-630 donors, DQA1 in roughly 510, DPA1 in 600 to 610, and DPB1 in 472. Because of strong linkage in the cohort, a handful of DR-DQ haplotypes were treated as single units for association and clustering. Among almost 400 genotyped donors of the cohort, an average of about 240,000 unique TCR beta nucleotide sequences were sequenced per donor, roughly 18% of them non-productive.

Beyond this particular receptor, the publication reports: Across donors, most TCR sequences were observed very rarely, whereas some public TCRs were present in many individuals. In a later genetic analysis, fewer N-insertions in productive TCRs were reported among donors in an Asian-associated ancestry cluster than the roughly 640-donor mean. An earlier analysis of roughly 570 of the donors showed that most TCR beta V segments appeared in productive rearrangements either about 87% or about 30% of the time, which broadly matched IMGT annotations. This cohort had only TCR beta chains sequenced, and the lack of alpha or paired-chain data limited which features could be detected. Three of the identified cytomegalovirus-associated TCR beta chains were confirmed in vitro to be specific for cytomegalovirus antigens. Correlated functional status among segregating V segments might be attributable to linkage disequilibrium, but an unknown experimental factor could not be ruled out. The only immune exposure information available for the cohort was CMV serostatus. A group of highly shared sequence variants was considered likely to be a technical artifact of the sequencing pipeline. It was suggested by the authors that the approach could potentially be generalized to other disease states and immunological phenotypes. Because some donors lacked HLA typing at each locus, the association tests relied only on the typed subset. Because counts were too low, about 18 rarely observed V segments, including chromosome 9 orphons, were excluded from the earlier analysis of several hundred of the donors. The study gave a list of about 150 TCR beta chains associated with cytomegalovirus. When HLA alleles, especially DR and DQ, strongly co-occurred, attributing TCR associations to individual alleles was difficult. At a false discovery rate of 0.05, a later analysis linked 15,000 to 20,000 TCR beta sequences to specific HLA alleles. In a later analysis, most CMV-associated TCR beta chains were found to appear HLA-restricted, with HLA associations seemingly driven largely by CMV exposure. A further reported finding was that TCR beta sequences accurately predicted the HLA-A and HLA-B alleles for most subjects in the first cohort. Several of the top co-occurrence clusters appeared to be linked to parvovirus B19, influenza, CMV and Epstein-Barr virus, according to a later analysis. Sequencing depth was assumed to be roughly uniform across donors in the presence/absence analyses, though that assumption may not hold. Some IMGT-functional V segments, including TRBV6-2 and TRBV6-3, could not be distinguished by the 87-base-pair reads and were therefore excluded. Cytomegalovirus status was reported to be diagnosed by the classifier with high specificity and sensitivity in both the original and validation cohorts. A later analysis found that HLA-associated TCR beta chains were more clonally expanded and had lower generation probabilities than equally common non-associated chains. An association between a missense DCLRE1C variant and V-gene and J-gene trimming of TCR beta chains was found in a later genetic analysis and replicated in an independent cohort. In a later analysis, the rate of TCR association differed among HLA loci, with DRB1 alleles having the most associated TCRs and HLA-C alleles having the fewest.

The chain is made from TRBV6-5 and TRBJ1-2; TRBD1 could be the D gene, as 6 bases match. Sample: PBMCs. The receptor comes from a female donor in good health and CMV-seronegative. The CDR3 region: CASGGGGEHGYTF. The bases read TGTGCCAGCGGGGGCGGGGGGGAGCATGGCTACACCTTC.